This TCR beta chain was sequenced for a study of blood T cell repertoires in COVID-19. Across the study: Acute and convalescent COVID-19 specimens originated in the United States, Italy and Spain. The analysed material was cDNA or gDNA that came from T cells, B-cell-depleted T cells, or PBMCs.

The authors' processing: Amplification from reference gene primers served as the basis for estimated nucleated cell counts. Repertoires were generated with immunoSEQ multiplex PCR, while TCRdb's copy carries only in-frame clones and drops some. That table gives V, J and clone size, and the DNA gave D and trimming. This table holds 200,000 to 250,000 clones, about 90% found once. This TCR derives from a woman between 50 and 59 years old with acute or convalescent COVID-19. Sequenced: peripheral blood.

The CDR3, as DNA: TGTGCCAGCAGCTTAGACGGTAACAATGAGCAGTTCTTC. Encoded protein: CASSLDGNNEQFF. J is TRBJ2-1 and V is TRBV11-3; no firm D call. The CDR3 extends over 13 amino acids. The V end was cut by 0 bases, the J end by 5 bases, with 5 bases between. Germline values: CDR1 SGHNT, CDR2 YENEEA.